The clone carrying this T cell receptor beta chain was detected only once. The V gene's germline CDR1 is MNHEY and CDR2 SMNVEV (reference sequence). CDR3 length: 15 residues. V lost 6 bases to trimming and J lost 6 bases, with 17 bases between them. Produced via immunoSEQ multiplex PCR; TCRdb's table is partial and in-frame only. The sample lists around 88,000 clones, about nine tenths occurring once. The sample belongs to a study of T cell changes during pregnancy in multiple sclerosis. This material consisted of peripheral blood, taken in the first trimester of pregnancy. This clonotype was sampled from a female donor with multiple sclerosis, enrolled in a pregnancy study. The chain carries TRBV27 and TRBJ2-2; weak D call: TRBD1 (5 bases). DNA of the CDR3: TGTGCCAGCAGCCCTACAGGTGCAAGACCCGGGGAGCTGTTTTTT. It translates to CASSPTGARPGELFF.